A single sample gave rise to the 7 T cell receptor beta chains below, sequenced in a study of blood T cell repertoires in COVID-19. Generated by immunoSEQ multiplex PCR, the TCRdb table keeps only in-frame clones and is missing some. This table holds around 25,000 clones, more than 75% found once. The sequenced sample was peripheral blood. The receptors stem from a man aged 45-65 years with active COVID-19.

This chain links TRBV4-3 with TRBJ2-5; the D gene is possibly TRBD2 (5 bases). From germline, CDR1 is LGHNA and CDR2 YSLEER. Trimming removed 1 base from V and 7 bases from J, with 19 bases in between. The CDR3 sequence is 16 residues long. CDR3 nucleotide sequence: TGCGCCAGCAGCCAAGTTGTGATCGGAGGTTCTGGGACCCAGTACTTC. Protein sequence: CASSQVVIGGSGTQYF.

V usage is TRBV18 and J usage is TRBJ2-7; 7 nucleotides align to TRBD2. The CDR3 spans 15 residues. Trimming removed 2 bases from V and 2 bases from J; junction bases left unmatched: 6. CDR1 and CDR2 (germline): KGHSH, LQKENI. The CDR3: CASSPSSGGAYEQYF. The CDR3 DNA sequence: TGTGCCAGCTCACCATCTAGCGGAGGGGCCTACGAGCAGTACTTC.

The rearrangement joins TRBV5-4 to TRBJ2-5; 7 bases map to TRBD2. This CDR3 has 14 amino acids. Trimming at V came to 4 bases and at J to 5 bases, leaving 8 bases not matched to a gene. Germline CDR1 SGHNT, CDR2 YYREEE (reference sequence). The CDR3 DNA reads as TGTGCCAGCAGCCCTGGCGGGGGTGAGGAGACCCAGTACTTC. It yields the protein CASSPGGGEETQYF.

The chain uses TRBV27 and TRBJ1-5, with unresolved D. V dropped 6 bases and J dropped 0 bases, with 9 bases sitting between them. Per the germline V gene, CDR1 is MNHEY and CDR2 is SMNVEV (reference sequence). The CDR3 is 14 amino acids. CDR3 sequence reads: CASRSGNSNQPQHF. The CDR3 nucleotides are TGTGCCAGCAGGTCGGGGAATAGCAATCAGCCCCAGCATTTT.

There are a few counts of this clone. This rearrangement joins TRBV14 to TRBJ2-2; the D gene is possibly TRBD2 (6 bases). V lost 3 bases, J lost 2 bases, and 7 bases lay in between. Per the germline V gene, CDR1 is SGHDN and CDR2 is FVKESK. The CDR3 contains 14 residues. The DNA for the CDR3 is TGTGCCAGCAGCCAGCGGGGAAACACCGGGGAGCTGTTTTTT. It codes for CASSQRGNTGELFF.

CDR3 in DNA: TGTGCCAGCAGTGACTTAGGAGATTTCCAAGAGACCCAGTACTTC. Its protein product is CASSDLGDFQETQYF. The chain is built from TRBV6-4 and TRBJ2-5; D remains unclear. This CDR3 spans 15 amino acids. CDR1 MRHNA and CDR2 SNTAGT come from the germline V gene. The V end was cut by 1 base, the J end by 1 base, with 10 bases between.

The rearrangement links TRBV6-5 to TRBJ2-7; 7 bases are a match to TRBD2. This CDR3 region has 14 residues. CDR1 MNHEY and CDR2 SVGAGI come from the germline V gene. J gave up 4 bases and V 0 bases, and 3 bases lay outside the gene matches. CDR3 coding DNA: TGTGCCAGCAGTTACTCGTCTAGCGGATACGAGCAGTACTTC. This encodes CASSYSSSGYEQYF.